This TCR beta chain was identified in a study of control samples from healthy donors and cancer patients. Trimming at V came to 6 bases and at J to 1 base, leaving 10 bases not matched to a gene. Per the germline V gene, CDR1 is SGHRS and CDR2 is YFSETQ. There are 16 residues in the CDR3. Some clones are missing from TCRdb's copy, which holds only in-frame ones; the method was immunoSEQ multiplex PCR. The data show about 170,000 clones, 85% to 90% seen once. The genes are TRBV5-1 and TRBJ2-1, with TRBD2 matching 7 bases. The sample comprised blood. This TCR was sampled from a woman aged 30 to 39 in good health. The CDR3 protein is CASNRDSGPSYNEQFF. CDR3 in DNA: TGCGCCAGCAATCGAGATAGCGGGCCATCCTACAATGAGCAGTTCTTC.